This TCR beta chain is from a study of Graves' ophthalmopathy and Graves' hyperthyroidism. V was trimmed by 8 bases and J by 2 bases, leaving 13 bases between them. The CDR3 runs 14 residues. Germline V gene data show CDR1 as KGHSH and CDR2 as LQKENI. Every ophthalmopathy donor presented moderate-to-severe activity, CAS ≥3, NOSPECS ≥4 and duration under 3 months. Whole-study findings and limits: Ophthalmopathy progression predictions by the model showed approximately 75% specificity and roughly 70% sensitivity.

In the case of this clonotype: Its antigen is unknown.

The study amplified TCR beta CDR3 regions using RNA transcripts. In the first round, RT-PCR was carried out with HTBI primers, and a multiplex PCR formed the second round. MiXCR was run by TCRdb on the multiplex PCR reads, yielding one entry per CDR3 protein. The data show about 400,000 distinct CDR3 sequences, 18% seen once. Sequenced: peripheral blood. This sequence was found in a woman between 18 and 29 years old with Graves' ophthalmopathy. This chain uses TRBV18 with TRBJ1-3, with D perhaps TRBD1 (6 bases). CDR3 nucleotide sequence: TGTGCCAGCCACCGTCGGGACACTGGAAACACCATATATTTT. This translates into CASHRRDTGNTIYF.